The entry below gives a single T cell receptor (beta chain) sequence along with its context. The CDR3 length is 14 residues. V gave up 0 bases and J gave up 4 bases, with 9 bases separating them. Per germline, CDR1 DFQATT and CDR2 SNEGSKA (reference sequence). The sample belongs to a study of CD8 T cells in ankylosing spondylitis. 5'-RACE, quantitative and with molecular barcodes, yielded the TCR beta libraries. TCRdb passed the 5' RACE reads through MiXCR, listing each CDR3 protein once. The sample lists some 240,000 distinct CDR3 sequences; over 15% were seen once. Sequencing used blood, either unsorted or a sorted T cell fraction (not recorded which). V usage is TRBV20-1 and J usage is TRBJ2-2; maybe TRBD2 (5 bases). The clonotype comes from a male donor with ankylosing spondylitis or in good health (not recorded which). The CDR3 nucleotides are TGCAGTGCTAGAGATACGGGAAGCACCGGGGAGCTGTTTTTT. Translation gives CSARDTGSTGELFF.